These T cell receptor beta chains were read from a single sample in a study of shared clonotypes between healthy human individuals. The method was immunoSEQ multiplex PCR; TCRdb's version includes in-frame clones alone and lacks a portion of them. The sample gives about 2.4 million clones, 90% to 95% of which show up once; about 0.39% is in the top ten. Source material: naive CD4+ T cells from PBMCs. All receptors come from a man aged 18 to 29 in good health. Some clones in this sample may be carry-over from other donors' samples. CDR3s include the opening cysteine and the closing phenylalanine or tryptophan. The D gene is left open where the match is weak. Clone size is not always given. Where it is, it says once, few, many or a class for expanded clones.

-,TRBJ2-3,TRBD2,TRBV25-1,CASSGLAGGDTQYF,TGTGCCAGCAGTGGCCTAGCGGGAGGGGATACGCAGTATTTT
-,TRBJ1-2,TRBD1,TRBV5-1,CASSLDRTGGTNGYTF,TGCGCCAGCAGCTTGGATCGGACAGGGGGCACAAATGGCTACACCTTC
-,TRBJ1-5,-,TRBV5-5,CASSLGPNQPQHF,TGTGCCAGCAGCTTGGGCCCCAATCAGCCCCAGCATTTT
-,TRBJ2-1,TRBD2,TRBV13,CASSLGSSGRAIEQFF,TGTGCCAGCAGCTTAGGGTCTAGCGGGAGGGCCATCGAGCAGTTCTTC
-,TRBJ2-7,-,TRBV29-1,CSVEGTSNPHEQYF,TGCAGCGTTGAAGGTACTAGCAACCCCCACGAGCAGTACTTC
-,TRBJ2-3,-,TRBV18,CASSPMSVSAADTQYF,TGTGCCAGCTCACCTATGAGCGTCAGTGCAGCAGATACGCAGTATTTT
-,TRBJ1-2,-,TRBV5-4,CASSLGQAINYGYTF,TGTGCCAGCAGCTTGGGTCAGGCGATTAACTATGGCTACACCTTC
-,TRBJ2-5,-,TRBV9,CASSVGRRETQYF,TGTGCCAGCAGCGTTGGGCGGAGAGAGACCCAGTACTTC
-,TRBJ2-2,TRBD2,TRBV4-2,CASSTTSGSYTGELFF,TGTGCCAGCAGTACGACTAGCGGGAGTTACACCGGGGAGCTGTTTTTT
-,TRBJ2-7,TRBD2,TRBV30,CAWIPIGGLAVYEQYF,TGTGCCTGGATCCCTATTGGGGGACTAGCTGTCTACGAGCAGTACTTC
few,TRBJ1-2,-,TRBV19,CASSPLTGIDGYTF,TGTGCCAGTAGTCCCTTGACCGGGATTGATGGCTACACCTTC
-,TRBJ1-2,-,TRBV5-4,CASSLTGAPFGYTF,TGTGCCAGCAGCTTAACGGGGGCGCCGTTTGGCTACACCTTC
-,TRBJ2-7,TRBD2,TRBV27,CATSLAGGAYEQYF,TGTGCCACCTCCCTAGCGGGAGGCGCCTACGAGCAGTACTTC
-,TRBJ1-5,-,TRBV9,CASSADEGPQPQHF,TGTGCCAGCAGCGCCGATGAGGGGCCCCAGCCCCAGCATTTT
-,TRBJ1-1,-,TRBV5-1,CASSRTSGGTEAFF,TGCGCCAGCAGCCGGACCTCTGGGGGGACTGAAGCTTTCTTT
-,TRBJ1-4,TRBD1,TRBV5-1,CASSSSGTASYEKLFF,TGCGCCAGCAGCTCCTCCGGGACAGCCTCATATGAAAAACTGTTTTTT
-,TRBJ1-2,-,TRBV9,CASSVDGGSGYGYTF,TGTGCCAGCAGCGTAGATGGGGGCTCGGGCTATGGCTACACCTTC
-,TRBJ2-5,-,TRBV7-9,CASSFGGRGETQYF,TGTGCCAGCAGCTTTGGCGGGCGCGGGGAGACCCAGTACTTC
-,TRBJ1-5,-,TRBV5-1,CASSLGLTAGQPQHF,TGCGCCAGCAGCTTGGGGTTAACTGCCGGGCAGCCCCAGCATTTT
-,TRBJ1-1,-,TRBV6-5,CASRTGHTEAFF,TGTGCCAGCAGAACAGGTCACACTGAAGCTTTCTTT
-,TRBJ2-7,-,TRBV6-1,CASALVVGSYEQYF,TGTGCCAGCGCTTTAGTGGTAGGGTCCTACGAGCAGTACTTC
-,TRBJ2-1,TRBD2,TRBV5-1,CASSLPAGNYNEQFF,TGCGCCAGCAGCTTGCCAGCGGGGAATTACAATGAGCAGTTCTTC
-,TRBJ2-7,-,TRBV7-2,CASSSALEWEQYF,TGTGCCAGCAGCTCAGCTCTTGAGTGGGAGCAGTACTTC
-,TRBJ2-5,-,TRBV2,CASARETQYF,TGTGCCAGCGCCAGGGAGACCCAGTACTTC
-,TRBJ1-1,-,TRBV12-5,CASGSPSTVGWNTEAFF,TGTGCTAGTGGTTCGCCCTCAACGGTCGGCTGGAACACTGAAGCTTTCTTT
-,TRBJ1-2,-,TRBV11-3,CASSLETELNYGYTF,TGTGCCAGCAGCTTAGAGACAGAGCTTAACTATGGCTACACCTTC
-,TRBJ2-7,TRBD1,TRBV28,CASRQQGASEQYF,TGTGCCAGCAGACAACAGGGGGCCAGCGAGCAGTACTTC
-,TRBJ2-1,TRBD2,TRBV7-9,CASSLASGTSVRNEQFF,TGTGCCAGCAGCTTAGCAAGTGGTACTAGCGTTCGCAATGAGCAGTTCTTC
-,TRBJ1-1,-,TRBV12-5,CASGLVLGPEVPEAFF,TGTGCTAGTGGTTTGGTACTCGGGCCAGAAGTTCCTGAAGCTTTCTTT
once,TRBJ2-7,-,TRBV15,CATSRPPGPEQYF,TGTGCCACCAGCAGACCCCCGGGTCCCGAGCAGTACTTC
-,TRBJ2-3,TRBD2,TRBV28,CASSPRLAGDTQYF,TGTGCCAGCAGTCCTCGACTAGCGGGAGATACGCAGTATTTT
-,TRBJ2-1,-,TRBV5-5,CASSLALGNEQFF,TGTGCCAGCAGCTTGGCCCTTGGTAATGAGCAGTTCTTC
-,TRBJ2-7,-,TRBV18,CASSRGGSVSYEQYF,TGTGCCAGCTCACGTGGCGGTAGCGTCTCCTACGAGCAGTACTTC
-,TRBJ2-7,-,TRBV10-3,CAISGQASLSEQYF,TGTGCCATCAGTGGTCAGGCGAGCCTCTCCGAGCAGTACTTC
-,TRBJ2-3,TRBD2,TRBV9,CASSGRLAGGTDTQYF,TGTGCCAGCAGCGGCCGACTAGCGGGGGGCACAGATACGCAGTATTTT
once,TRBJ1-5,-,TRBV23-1,CASSHNRRLSNQPQHF,TGCGCCAGCAGTCATAACAGGAGATTGAGCAATCAGCCCCAGCATTTT
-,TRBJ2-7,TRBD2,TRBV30,CAWAGLAASYEQYF,TGTGCCTGGGCCGGACTAGCGGCCTCCTACGAGCAGTACTTC
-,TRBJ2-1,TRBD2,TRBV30,CAWSVHGGGSYNEQFF,TGTGCCTGGAGTGTACACGGGGGGGGCTCCTACAATGAGCAGTTCTTC
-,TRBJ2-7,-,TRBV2,CASSLTTYEQYF,TGTGCCAGCAGTCTAACGACCTACGAGCAGTACTTC
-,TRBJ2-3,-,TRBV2,CASRGKLWTDTQYF,TGTGCCAGCAGGGGAAAGCTGTGGACAGATACGCAGTATTTT
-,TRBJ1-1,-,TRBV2,CASISRGDTEAFF,TGTGCCAGCATCAGCAGGGGTGACACTGAAGCTTTCTTT
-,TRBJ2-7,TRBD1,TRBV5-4,CASSSRDRGLGEQYF,TGTGCCAGCAGCTCCCGGGACAGGGGGCTAGGTGAGCAGTACTTC
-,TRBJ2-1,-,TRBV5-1,CASSPPPVGSYNEQFF,TGCGCCAGCAGCCCTCCCCCGGTAGGGTCCTACAATGAGCAGTTCTTC
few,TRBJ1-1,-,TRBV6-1,CASSVSGNTEAFF,TGTGCCAGCAGTGTGTCTGGGAACACTGAAGCTTTCTTT
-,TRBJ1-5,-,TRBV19,CASSISGGSNQPQHF,TGTGCCAGTAGTATTAGTGGGGGGTCAAATCAGCCCCAGCATTTT